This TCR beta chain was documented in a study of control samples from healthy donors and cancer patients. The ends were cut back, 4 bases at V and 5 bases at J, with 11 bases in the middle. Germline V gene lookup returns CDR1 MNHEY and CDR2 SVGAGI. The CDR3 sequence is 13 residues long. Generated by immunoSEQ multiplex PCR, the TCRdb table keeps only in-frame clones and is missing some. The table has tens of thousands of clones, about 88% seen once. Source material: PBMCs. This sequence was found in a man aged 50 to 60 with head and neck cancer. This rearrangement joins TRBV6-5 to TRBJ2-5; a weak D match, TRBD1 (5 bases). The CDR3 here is CASSSGRRETQYF. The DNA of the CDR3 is TGTGCCAGCAGTTCAGGGCGTAGGGAGACCCAGTACTTC.